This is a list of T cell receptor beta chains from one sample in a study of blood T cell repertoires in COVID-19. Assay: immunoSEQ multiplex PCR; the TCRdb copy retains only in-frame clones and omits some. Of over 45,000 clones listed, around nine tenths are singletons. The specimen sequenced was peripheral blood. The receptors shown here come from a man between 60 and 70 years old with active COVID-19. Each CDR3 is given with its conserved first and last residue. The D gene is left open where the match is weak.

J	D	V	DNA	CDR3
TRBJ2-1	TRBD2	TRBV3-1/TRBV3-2	TGTGCCAGCAGCCAGGGAGGGACCTGGGAGTTCTTC	CASSQGGTWEFF
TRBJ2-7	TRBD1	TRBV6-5	TGTGCCAGCAGTACCGGACAGGGGATCTACGAGCAGTACTTC	CASSTGQGIYEQYF
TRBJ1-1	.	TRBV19	TGTGCCAGTAGAGGGGCCCGGAAGAACACTGAAGCTTTCTTT	CASRGARKNTEAFF
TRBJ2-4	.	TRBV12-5	TGTGCTAGTGGTTTGGTATATGGTGAGGGAGTGGGAAACATTCAGTACTTC	CASGLVYGEGVGNIQYF
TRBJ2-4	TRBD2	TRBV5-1	TGCGCCAGCAGCTCCGGACTAGCGGGAGGGTTCGACATTCAGTACTTC	CASSSGLAGGFDIQYF
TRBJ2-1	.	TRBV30	TGTGCCTGGAGTGCAACTAGCCGATACAATGAGCAGTTCTTC	CAWSATSRYNEQFF
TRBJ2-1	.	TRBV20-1	TGCAGTGCTAGTGACAGCTCCTACAATGAGCAGTTCTTC	CSASDSSYNEQFF
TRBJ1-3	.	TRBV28	TGTGCCAGCAGCGGCGGAGGGACTGGAAACACCATATATTTT	CASSGGGTGNTIYF
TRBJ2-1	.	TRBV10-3	TGTGCCATCAGTGAGTTAAGCGGGCGTAACTACAATGAGCAGTTCTTC	CAISELSGRNYNEQFF
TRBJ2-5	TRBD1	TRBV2	TGTGCCAGCACCAGACAGGGGGCGAGTGAGACCCAGTACTTC	CASTRQGASETQYF
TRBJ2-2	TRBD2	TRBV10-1	TGCGCCAGCAGTTCCCTAGCGGGAGGAGAGGCCGGGGAGCTGTTTTTT	CASSSLAGGEAGELFF
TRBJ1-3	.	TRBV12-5	TGTGCTAGTGGTTCCCCCCGAGGGGACTCAATAAAGAAAGTCTCTGGAAACACCATATATTTT	CASGSPRGDSIKKVSGNTIYF
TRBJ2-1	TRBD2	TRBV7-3	TGTGCCAGCAGCCTAGCGGGAGGGTCCCTCGTCGAGCAGTTCTTC	CASSLAGGSLVEQFF
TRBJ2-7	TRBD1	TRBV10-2	TGCGCCAGCAGTGACCTAATAGCAGGGGACAGGTACGAGCAGTACTTC	CASSDLIAGDRYEQYF
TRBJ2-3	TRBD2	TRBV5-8	TGTGCCAGCAGCTTTACTAGCGGGAGTTATACGCAGTATTTT	CASSFTSGSYTQYF
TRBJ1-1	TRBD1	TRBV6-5	TGTGCCAGCAGTCAATACAGGGGTCACACTGAAGCTTTCTTT	CASSQYRGHTEAFF
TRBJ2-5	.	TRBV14	TGTGCCAGCAGAATGACAGGACAAGAGACCCAGTACTTC	CASRMTGQETQYF